Each of the 29 T cell receptor beta chains below was sequenced from the same sample in a study of CD8 T cells in ankylosing spondylitis. TCRdb recomputed calls from the 5' RACE reads with MiXCR, one row per CDR3 protein. The sample lists 200,000 to 250,000 distinct CDR3 sequences, 5.5% to 7.5% occurring once. Notes on the study in general: A TCR beta motif of fewer than ten highly homologous variants seemed to mark ankylosing spondylitis blood.

The antigens of these receptors remain unknown. Sequencing used blood, either unsorted or a sorted T cell fraction (not recorded which). These receptors all stem from a male donor with ankylosing spondylitis.

Ten or more counts support this clonotype. The rearrangement links TRBV6-2 or TRBV6-3 to TRBJ2-1; D uncertain. The CDR3 contains 15 residues. Germline V lookup: CDR1 MNHEY, CDR2 SVGEGT. V lost 1 base and J lost 0, with 7 bases in between. The CDR3 nucleotides are TGTGCCAGCAGTTACTTGACGAGCTCCTACAATGAGCAGTTCTTC. It is translated as CASSYLTSSYNEQFF.

This clonotype was detected many times. V gene TRBV15 combines with J gene TRBJ1-4, with a tentative D call TRBD1 (5 bases). The V gene lost 0 bases and the J gene lost 7 bases, with 15 bases spanning the gap. Germline V CDR1 and CDR2: LNHNV, YYDKDF (reference sequence). This CDR3 has 16 residues. In DNA, the CDR3 is TGTGCCACCAGCAGAGATCTCGATAGGGGAGGTGAAAAACTGTTTTTT. Amino acid sequence: CATSRDLDRGGEKLFF.

In this sample, this clonotype turned up many times. V and J are TRBV28 and TRBJ2-7; 7 bases align to TRBD2. Trimming removed 5 bases from V and 0 bases from J; junction bases left unmatched: 1. CDR3 length: 13 amino acids. Germline V gene lookup returns CDR1 MDHEN and CDR2 SYDVKM. The CDR3 loop reads CASSPSGSYEQYF. For the CDR3, the DNA is TGTGCCAGCAGTCCTAGCGGCTCCTACGAGCAGTACTTC.

This clonotype came up many times. One junction end disagrees with the germline gene, perhaps due to a read error. The chain combines TRBV29-1 with TRBJ1-2, with 7 nucleotides matching TRBD1. CDR3 length: 10 residues. The germline gives CDR1 SQVTM, CDR2 ANQGSEA. CDR3 DNA sequence: TGCAGCGCCGGGGAACAGGGGAGCCCCTTC. Its protein is CSAGEQGSPF.

This clonotype was observed many times. The DNA of the CDR3 is TGTGCCAGCAGCCATCCCCCAGCGGGGGGGCCTGACGAGCAGTACTTC. This sequence encodes CASSHPPAGGPDEQYF. V is TRBV4-2 and J is TRBJ2-7, with TRBD2 identical over 10 bases. After removal of 3 bases from V and 5 bases from J, the junction contained 10 bases not matched to a gene. Germline loops: CDR1 LGHNA, CDR2 YNFKEQ. The CDR3 totals 16 residues.

Ten or more counts support this clonotype. The chain recombines TRBV12-3 or TRBV12-4 with TRBJ2-7; perhaps TRBD1 as D (6 bases). The V end lost 3 bases, the J end lost 1 base, and 10 bases lay between the germline ends. The CDR3 length is 14 residues. This chain's CDR3 is CASSFRGRSYEQYF. The CDR3 nucleotides read TGTGCCAGCAGTTTCAGGGGTCGGTCCTACGAGCAGTACTTC.

This clonotype came up many times. This chain connects TRBV5-1 to TRBJ2-1; 9 bases line up with TRBD2. This CDR3 contains 17 residues. The ends lost 0 bases at V and 4 bases at J; junction bases unmatched: 8. Per the germline V gene, CDR1 is SGHRS and CDR2 is YFSETQ. The CDR3 loop is CASSLALGLAQYNEQFF. Written as DNA, the CDR3 is TGCGCCAGCAGCTTGGCCCTAGGACTAGCGCAGTACAATGAGCAGTTCTTC.

This clonotype was counted at least ten times. The V call is TRBV6-5, the J call TRBJ2-1, with 9 positions matching TRBD1. After removal of 0 bases from V and 10 bases from J, the junction contained 10 bases not matched to a gene. CDR3 length: 16 residues. Germline V lookup: CDR1 MNHEY, CDR2 SVGAGI. This CDR3 reads CASSYSVGTGLNEQFF. DNA for the CDR3: TGTGCCAGCAGTTACTCAGTCGGGACAGGGCTGAACGAGCAGTTCTTC.

This clonotype showed up many times. The rearrangement links TRBV2 to TRBJ2-3; TRBD1 might be the D (5 bases). CDR3 length equals 17 residues. From germline, CDR1 is SNHLY and CDR2 FYNNEI. The ends were cut back, 4 bases at V and 4 bases at J, with 21 bases in the middle. CDR3 amino acids: CASSVRYALQVPDTQYF. The CDR3, as DNA: TGTGCCAGCAGTGTCCGTTATGCACTACAGGTCCCAGATACGCAGTATTTT.

Note on this clonotype: A much larger clone differs by one base, so this may be a read error. The V call is TRBV29-1, the J call TRBJ2-1, with no clear D. Germline CDR1 and CDR2: SQVTM and ANQGSEA. The CDR3 spans 14 residues. CDR3 in amino acids: CSVESASSYNEQIF. The CDR3 nucleotides read TGCAGCGTTGAATCGGCGAGCTCCTACAATGAGCAGATCTTC.

This clonotype was detected a few times. V and J are TRBV12-3 or TRBV12-4 and TRBJ1-5; unclear D gene. The CDR3 loop spans 14 amino acids. V was cut by 2 bases and J by 1 base, with 6 bases left in between. The CDR3 spells CASSLPHSNQPQHF. Written as DNA, the CDR3 is TGTGCCAGCAGTTTACCACACAGCAATCAGCCCCAGCATTTT.

The CDR3 is CASTARTIYEQYF. DNA for the CDR3: TGTGCCAGCACAGCTAGGACGATCTACGAGCAGTACTTC. The rearrangement links TRBV2 to TRBJ2-7; D unclear. The CDR3 runs to 13 residues. Germline V CDR1 and CDR2: SNHLY, FYNNEI. Trimming took off 7 bases at V and 3 bases at J, with 13 bases between the two ends.

This clonotype was detected many times. This chain connects TRBV7-3 to TRBJ1-1; D possibly corresponds to TRBD1 (5 bases). V lost 1 base to trimming and J lost 13 bases, with 19 bases between them. The length of the CDR3 is 14 residues. The germline V gene has CDR1 SGHTA and CDR2 FQGTGA. Here the CDR3 DNA reads TGTGCCAGCAGCTTAATAGGGGCTCGGGACGAGGTTTTCTTT. Protein: CASSLIGARDEVFF.

This clonotype was recorded at least ten times. V is TRBV28 and J is TRBJ1-1; a possible D gene is TRBD1 (6 bases). Trimming left V 6 bases short and J 1 base short, with 12 bases between. The CDR3 consists of 14 residues. Germline V lookup: CDR1 MDHEN, CDR2 SYDVKM. The CDR3 loop is CASSLQGGNTEAFF. The CDR3 DNA reads TGTGCCAGCAGCTTACAGGGCGGGAACACTGAAGCTTTCTTT.

The chain employs TRBV9 and TRBJ2-7, with 7 positions matching TRBD1. Germline CDR1 reads SGDLS; CDR2 reads YYNGEE. V lost 3 bases, J lost 1 base, and 4 bases stayed unmatched. The CDR3 contains 14 residues. This CDR3 reads CASSGGDSSYEQYF. The CDR3 region has the DNA TGTGCCAGCAGCGGAGGGGACAGTTCCTACGAGCAGTACTTC.

This clonotype was detected a few times. V usage is TRBV6-2 or TRBV6-3 and J usage is TRBJ2-7, with D uncertain. Per the germline V gene, CDR1 is MNHEY and CDR2 is SVGEGT. The CDR3 length is 15 residues. V was pared by 2 bases and J by 4 bases, with 15 bases between. CDR3 sequence reads: CASSYLTPSNYEQYF. Written as DNA, the CDR3 is TGTGCCAGCAGTTACCTGACCCCATCCAATTACGAGCAGTACTTC.

This clonotype was seen repeatedly, ten times or more. The rearrangement links TRBV29-1 to TRBJ1-2, with 7 bases fitting TRBD1. Per the germline V gene, CDR1 is SQVTM and CDR2 is ANQGSEA. The CDR3 consists of 11 residues. This chain's CDR3 is CSGSTGDGYTF. In DNA form, the CDR3 reads TGCAGTGGGTCTACAGGGGATGGCTACACCTTC.

This clonotype was found many times. The chain couples TRBV4-2 to TRBJ2-5; TRBD1 agrees at 8 bases. With V trimmed by 1 base and J by 5 bases, 6 bases remained unmatched. Looked up from germline, CDR1 is LGHNA and CDR2 is YNFKEQ. CDR3 length: 15 residues. For the CDR3, the DNA is TGTGCCAGCAGCCAAGTGGCAGGGGGCTTCGAGACCCAGTACTTC. It specifies CASSQVAGGFETQYF.

At least ten counts were recorded for this clonotype. The genes are TRBV29-1 and TRBJ1-1; D might be TRBD1 (6 bases). Trimming stripped 5 bases from V and 4 bases from J, with 8 bases between. CDR1 SQVTM and CDR2 ANQGSEA come from the germline V gene. This CDR3 has 11 residues. DNA for the CDR3: TGCAGCGTTCAACAGGGCACTGAAGCTTTCTTT. Translated, it gives CSVQQGTEAFF.

The sample holds a few counts of this clonotype. The rearrangement uses TRBV20-1 and TRBJ1-5; D remains ambiguous. Trimming pared 6 bases from V and 9 bases from J, leaving 21 bases between. CDR1 is DFQATT and CDR2 is SNEGSKA in the germline V gene (reference sequence). CDR3 length: 14 residues. The DNA of the CDR3 is TGCAGTGCGAGGGTTGGCAGCCACCTGGGGCCCCAGCATTTT. Translated: CSARVGSHLGPQHF.

This clonotype was picked up many times. J is TRBJ2-1 and V is TRBV4-3, with 9 bases matching TRBD2. Looked up from germline, CDR1 is LGHNA and CDR2 is YSLEER. The V segment lost 6 bases and the J segment 4 bases; nucleotides outside the gene matches: 7. The CDR3 length is 15 residues. The DNA of the CDR3 is TGCGCCAGCAGGAGGAGGCGGGGGGGTTACAATGAGCAGTTCTTC. It codes for CASRRRRGGYNEQFF.

This clonotype was counted ten times or more. The rearrangement uses TRBV29-1 and TRBJ2-5; D tentatively fits TRBD1 or TRBD2 (6 bases each). V lost 7 bases and J 4 bases, leaving 13 bases between the germline ends. The CDR3 is 12 amino acids. CDR1 SQVTM and CDR2 ANQGSEA come from the germline V gene. CDR3 nucleotides: TGCAGCGGAGTCGGGGGCGGAGAGACCCAGTACTTC. Amino acids: CSGVGGGETQYF.

This clonotype was detected many times. CDR3 sequence reads: CASSLRVDYGYTF. For the CDR3, the DNA is TGTGCCAGCAGTTTAAGGGTGGACTATGGCTACACCTTC. The chain carries TRBV6-5 and TRBJ1-2; D remains unclear. V lost 4 bases and J lost 3, with 9 bases in between. The germline V gene encodes CDR1 MNHEY and CDR2 SVGAGI. The CDR3 has 13 amino acids.

In regard to this clonotype: A read error may account for a junction end that differs from germline. The chain joins TRBV27 to TRBJ1-4; 9 nucleotides agree with TRBD1. The germline V gene encodes CDR1 MNHEY and CDR2 SMNVEV (reference sequence). This CDR3 is 17 amino acids long. The CDR3 DNA sequence: TGTGCCAGCAGTCTATCACAGGGGGCAGCAACTAATGAAAAACTGTTTTTT. Translating gives CASSLSQGAATNEKLFF. The full variable domain, completed using reference TRBV27 and TRBJ1-4, is EAQVTQNPRYLITVTGKKLTVTCSQNMNHEYMSWYRQDPGLGLRQIYYSMNVEVTDKGDVPEGYKVSRKEKRNFPLILESPSPNQTSLYFCASSLSQGAATNEKLFFGSGTQLSVL.

This clonotype was observed at least ten times. The chain uses TRBV12-3 or TRBV12-4 and TRBJ1-5; D possibly corresponds to TRBD1 (5 bases). There are 16 residues in the CDR3. Trimming took off 3 bases at V and 1 base at J, with 13 bases between the two ends. In DNA, the CDR3 is TGTGCCAGCAGTTTGAGGGGCGCAAAGAGCAATCAGCCCCAGCATTTT. Its protein product is CASSLRGAKSNQPQHF.

This clonotype was detected only a few times. The chain employs TRBV2 and TRBJ2-1; the D call may be TRBD1 or TRBD2 (5 bases each). V was shortened by 6 bases and J by 6 bases, with 12 bases between the two germline ends. Germline CDR1 SNHLY, CDR2 FYNNEI. CDR3 length: 13 residues. CDR3 DNA sequence: TGTGCCAGCAGAATGACAGAGGGCAATGAGCAGTTCTTC. It is translated as CASRMTEGNEQFF.

In its sample, this clonotype was seen many times. The chain recombines TRBV7-9 with TRBJ2-5, with D unresolved. Germline values: CDR1 SEHNR, CDR2 FQNEAQ (reference sequence). V dropped 5 bases and J dropped 4 bases, with 8 bases sitting between them. The CDR3 runs to 12 residues. The CDR3 sequence: CASSPPRETQYF. The CDR3 nucleotides are TGTGCCAGCAGCCCCCCTCGAGAGACCCAGTACTTC. Full variable domain (rest looked up from reference TRBV7-9 and TRBJ2-5): DTGVSQNPRHKITKRGQNVTFRCDPISEHNRLYWYRQTLGQGPEFLTYFQNEAQLEKSRLLSDRFSAERPKGSFSTLEIQRTEQGDSAMYLCASSPPRETQYFGPGTRLLVL.

This clonotype was found many times. The chain recombines TRBV11-1 with TRBJ2-6; D is possibly TRBD2 (6 bases). The germline V gene encodes CDR1 SGHAT and CDR2 FQDESV (reference sequence). Trimming removed 0 bases from V and 1 base from J, with 13 bases in between. There are 18 residues in the CDR3. CDR3 region: CASSLAPGLLSGANVLTF. CDR3 DNA: TGTGCCAGCAGCTTAGCCCCGGGACTCCTTTCTGGGGCCAACGTCCTGACTTTC.

The table lists this clonotype with many counts. This chain uses TRBV12-5 with TRBJ2-1, with TRBD2 matching over 7 bases. From germline, CDR1 is LGHNT and CDR2 FRNRAP. Unmatched junction bases numbered 7, after V lost 0 bases and J lost 5 bases. The length of the CDR3 is 16 residues. Here the CDR3 reads CASGLVTAGLHNEQFF. CDR3 DNA: TGTGCTAGTGGTTTGGTAACAGCGGGGTTGCACAATGAGCAGTTCTTC.